This T cell receptor (beta chain) appears in the sequencing data of a study of T cell responses to AZD1222 COVID-19 vaccine (dated by TCRdb to the early 2020s). Looking at the study overall: AZD1222 recipients given second doses at about 4 weeks or at about 12 weeks were pooled, since spike-specific TCR depth and breadth were not found to differ between the two schedules. Enrollment into the trials was organized by age into subgroups of 18-55, 56-69 and 70-plus years, and those subgroups contained about 160, 30 and 59 TCR-sequenced participants, respectively. A total of 233 trial participants underwent TCR sequencing, of whom approximately 210 received two doses of AZD1222 and 26 received two doses of the MenACWY control vaccine. Broader findings and caveats from the paper: Vaccine-associated CD4 TCRs spanned the whole spike protein, with dominant responses in regions 160-218 and 743-854. Reportedly, almost half of the unique spike-specific TCRs recognized epitopes lying outside the regions that are mutated in the B.1.351 and B.1.1.7 variants. Because no day 14 peak-response samples were available, repertoires were characterized only after the peak T cell response. Conclusions about previously exposed vaccinees are limited, since just 6 or 7 AZD1222 recipients were seropositive for SARS-CoV-2 at baseline. The 56-69-year group was small, and its depth increase did not reach significance, likely because of low power. After two AZD1222 doses, spike-specific TCR breadth and depth were significantly higher than at day 0 and than in MenACWY recipients. Participants were mostly white British, with more females than males. The authors suggested clonal diversity may have been underestimated.

The CDR3 regions of human TCRbeta chains were subjected to immunosequencing. The authors processed their data as follows. TCRs in the repertoires were matched against a reference library of SARS-CoV-2-specific TCRs that had been generated with the MIRA antigen-specificity platform. Breadth was defined as the fraction of unique TCRs that were SARS-CoV-2-associated, and depth was defined as the fraction of total T cells that were SARS-CoV-2-associated. Each spike-specific TCR was assigned to its reactive spike region and to a CD4 or CD8 class using the MIRA data. Log10-transformed breadth and depth values were compared by one-way ANOVA with Sidak's multiple comparisons tests. TCRdb holds this immuneACCESS table with in-frame rearrangements only. Some clones are missing; in checked studies, unresolved V genes explain under half, and the rest has no known cause. V, J and clone size derive from that table, while D and trimming were established from the DNA sequence. This sample is represented by around 110,000 clones; about nine tenths of them were singletons. 3.5% to 5% of the sample is held by the ten biggest clonotypes.

With regard to this clone: The antigen it recognizes is unknown. Per-nucleotide qualities are absent, and no much larger clonotype sits a single base away.

The sample's time point label, decoded: baseline before first vaccination. The vaccinee samples were drawn from two UK trials, COV001 and COV002, one of which was a single-blind randomized controlled phase 2/3 trial testing AZD1222 (ChAdOx1 nCoV-19) in healthy adults. For TCRbeta chain sequencing, PBMC samples were collected from trial participants at day 0 and at day 28 after the second dose. The germline V gene encodes CDR1 SEHNR and CDR2 FQNEAQ (reference sequence). From its cysteine to its phenylalanine, the CDR3 spans 14 amino acids. Only CDR3 DNA remains: 42 bases, in frame from the first base. Germline trimming: 4 bases from V, 5 bases from J; junction bases outside gene matches: 3.

The specimen comprised peripheral blood, sampled on day 0 of AZD1222 vaccination. The chain is encoded by TRBV7-9 joined to TRBJ1-2; TRBD1 fits 11 bases in the junction. This receptor was taken from an adult in good health. The CDR3 region: CASSSGQGGYGYTF. The bases read TGTGCCAGCAGCTCGGGACAGGGGGGATATGGCTACACCTTC.